This T cell receptor beta chain was captured in a study of Graves' ophthalmopathy and Graves' hyperthyroidism. Study-level points and caveats: Forecasting of ophthalmopathy progression by the model achieved 60% to 71% sensitivity and 72.22% specificity.

Amplification of the TCR beta CDR3 regions used RNA transcripts (as template). An initial RT-PCR round employing HTBI primers preceded a second-round multiplex PCR. Each CDR3 protein is one row after TCRdb ran MiXCR on the multiplex PCR reads. The data contain around 670,000 distinct CDR3 sequences, 40% of them singletons. As regards this clonotype: Its antigen is not identified. It may be a read error: a sequence one base away is much more abundant.

The CDR3 contains 13 residues. Deletions cut 0 bases from V and 9 bases from J, with 6 bases between. Germline V gene sequence: CDR1 SGHDN, CDR2 FVKESK. The sequence was collected from an adult man with Graves' ophthalmopathy. The V and J genes are TRBV14 and TRBJ1-6, with unresolved D. The specimen sequenced was peripheral blood. In DNA, the CDR3 is TGTGCCAGCAGCCAAGATTTGGGTTCACCCCTCCACTTT. Translated: CASSQDLGSPLHF.